This T cell receptor beta chain was observed in a study of blood T cell repertoires in COVID-19. Overall study: Samples representing acute and convalescent COVID-19 were sourced from the United States, Italy and Spain. Nucleic acid was either cDNA or gDNA, and it came from T cells, B-cell-depleted T cells, or PBMCs.

Per the original data handling: Quantification of nucleated cells was approximated via reference gene primer amplification. Clones were sequenced by immunoSEQ multiplex PCR, and TCRdb holds only the in-frame ones, with some missing. The V and J calls and the clone size are those of that table, but D and trimming were determined from the DNA. The repertoire consists of fewer than 250,000 clones, with more than 70% occurring once and the leading ten covering about 8.1%. Germline loops: CDR1 SGHDT, CDR2 YYEEEE. V was pared by 9 bases and J by 1 base, with 18 bases between. CDR3 length equals 15 residues.

The chain couples TRBV5-6 to TRBJ2-3; no firm D call. The clonotype originates from a woman between 50 and 59 years old with acute or convalescent COVID-19. Material: peripheral blood. The CDR3 sequence is CATQRELQGTDTQYF. As DNA, the CDR3 is TGTGCCACCCAGCGCGAGCTTCAAGGCACAGATACGCAGTATTTT. Using reference TRBV5-6 and TRBJ2-3 for the parts outside the CDR3, the full variable domain is DAGVTQSPTHLIKTRGQQVTLRCSPKSGHDTVSWYQQALGQGPQFIFQYYEEEERQRGNFPDRFSGHQFPNYSSELNVNALLLGDSALYLCATQRELQGTDTQYFGPGTRLTVL.